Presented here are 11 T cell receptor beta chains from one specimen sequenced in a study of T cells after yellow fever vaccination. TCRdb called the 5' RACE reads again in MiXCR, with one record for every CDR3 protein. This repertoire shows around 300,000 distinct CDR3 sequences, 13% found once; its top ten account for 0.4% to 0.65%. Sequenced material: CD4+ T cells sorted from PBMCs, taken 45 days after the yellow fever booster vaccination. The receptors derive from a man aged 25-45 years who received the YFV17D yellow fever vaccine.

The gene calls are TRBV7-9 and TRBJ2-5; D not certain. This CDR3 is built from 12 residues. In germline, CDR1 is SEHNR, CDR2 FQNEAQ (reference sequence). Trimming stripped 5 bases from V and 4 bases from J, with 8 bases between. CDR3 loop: CASSHQPETQYF. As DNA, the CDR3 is TGTGCCAGCAGCCATCAACCAGAGACCCAGTACTTC.

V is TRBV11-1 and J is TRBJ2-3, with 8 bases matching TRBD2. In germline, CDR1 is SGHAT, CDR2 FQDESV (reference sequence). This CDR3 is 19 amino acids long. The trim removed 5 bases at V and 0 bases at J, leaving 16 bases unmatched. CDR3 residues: CASSRLVGGRFSSTDTQYF. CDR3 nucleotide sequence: TGTGCCAGCAGCCGACTCGTTGGCGGGAGGTTTTCTAGCACAGATACGCAGTATTTT.

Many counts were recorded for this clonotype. The CDR3: CASSTGGSYNEQFF. The CDR3 bases are TGTGCCAGCAGTACCGGGGGCTCCTACAATGAGCAGTTCTTC. The V call is TRBV18, the J call TRBJ2-1; a weak D match, TRBD2 (6 bases). Trimming took off 8 bases at V and 0 bases at J, with 11 bases between the two ends. Germline lookup yields CDR1 KGHSH and CDR2 LQKENI. This CDR3 region has 14 residues.

The CDR3: CASSLAGSFQETQYF. DNA of the CDR3: TGTGCCAGCAGCTTAGCCGGGAGCTTCCAAGAGACCCAGTACTTC. The genes are TRBV7-9 and TRBJ2-5, with D maybe TRBD2 (6 bases). Trimming shortened V by 0 bases and J by 1 base, and 9 bases separated the two germline ends. This CDR3 has 15 residues. Germline V gene lookup returns CDR1 SEHNR and CDR2 FQNEAQ (reference sequence).

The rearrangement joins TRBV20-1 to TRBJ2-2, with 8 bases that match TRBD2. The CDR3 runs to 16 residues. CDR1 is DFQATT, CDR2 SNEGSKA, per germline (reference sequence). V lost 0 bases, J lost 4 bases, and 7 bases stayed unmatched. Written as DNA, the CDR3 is TGCAGTGCTAGAGATGGGAGCGGGAGACCCACCGGGGAGCTGTTTTTT. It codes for CSARDGSGRPTGELFF.

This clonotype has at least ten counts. The CDR3 DNA reads TGCGCCAGCAGTGATGCAATCGGTGTGGGCGAGCAGTACTTC. As protein: CASSDAIGVGEQYF. The rearrangement links TRBV10-1 to TRBJ2-7; D call uncertain. The V end lost 3 bases, the J end lost 6 bases, and 15 bases lay between the germline ends. The CDR3 sequence is 14 residues long. Germline V gives CDR1 WNHNN, CDR2 SYGVQD (reference sequence).

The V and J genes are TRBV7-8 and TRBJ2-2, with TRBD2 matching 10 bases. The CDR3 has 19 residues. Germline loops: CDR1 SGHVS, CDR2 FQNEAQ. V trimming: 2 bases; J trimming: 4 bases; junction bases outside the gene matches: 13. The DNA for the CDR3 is TGTGCCAGCAGCTTAAATGTCCTTTTGAGGACTAGCGGCACCGGGGAGCTGTTTTTT. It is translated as CASSLNVLLRTSGTGELFF.

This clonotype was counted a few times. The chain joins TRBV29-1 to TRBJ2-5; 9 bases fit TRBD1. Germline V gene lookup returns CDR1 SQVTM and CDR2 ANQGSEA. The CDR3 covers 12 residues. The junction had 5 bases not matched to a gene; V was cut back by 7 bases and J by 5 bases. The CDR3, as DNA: TGCAGCGCCTCGACAGGGGGGGAGACCCAGTACTTC. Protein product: CSASTGGETQYF.

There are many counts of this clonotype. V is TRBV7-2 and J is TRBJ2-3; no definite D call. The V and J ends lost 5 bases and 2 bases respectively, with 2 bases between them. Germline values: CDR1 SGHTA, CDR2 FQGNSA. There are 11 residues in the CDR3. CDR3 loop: CASSHTDTQYF. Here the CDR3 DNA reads TGTGCCAGCAGCCACACAGATACGCAGTATTTT. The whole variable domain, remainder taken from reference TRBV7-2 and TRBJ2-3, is GAGVSQSPSNKVTEKGKDVELRCDPISGHTALYWYRQSLGQGLEFLIYFQGNSAPDKSGLPSDRFSAERTGGSVSTLTIQRTQQEDSAVYLCASSHTDTQYFGPGTRLTVL.

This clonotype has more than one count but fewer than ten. In nucleotides, the CDR3 is TGTGCCAGCAGCTTGCTGTACAGGGCGAGCACCGGGGAGCTGTTTTTT. Protein sequence: CASSLLYRASTGELFF. The gene calls are TRBV5-6 and TRBJ2-2, with D possibly TRBD1 on 6 matching bases. Germline CDR1 reads SGHDT; CDR2 reads YYEEEE. CDR3 length equals 16 residues. Between the trimmed V and J ends, which lost 1 base and 4 bases, there was a span of 14 bases.

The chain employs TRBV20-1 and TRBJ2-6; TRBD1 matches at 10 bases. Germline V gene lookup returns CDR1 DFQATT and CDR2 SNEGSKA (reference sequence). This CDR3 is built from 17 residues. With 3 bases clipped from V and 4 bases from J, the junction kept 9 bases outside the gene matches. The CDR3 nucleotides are TGCAGTGCTAGCCCCGGGACAGGGGTACGGGGGGCCAACGTCCTGACTTTC. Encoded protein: CSASPGTGVRGANVLTF.